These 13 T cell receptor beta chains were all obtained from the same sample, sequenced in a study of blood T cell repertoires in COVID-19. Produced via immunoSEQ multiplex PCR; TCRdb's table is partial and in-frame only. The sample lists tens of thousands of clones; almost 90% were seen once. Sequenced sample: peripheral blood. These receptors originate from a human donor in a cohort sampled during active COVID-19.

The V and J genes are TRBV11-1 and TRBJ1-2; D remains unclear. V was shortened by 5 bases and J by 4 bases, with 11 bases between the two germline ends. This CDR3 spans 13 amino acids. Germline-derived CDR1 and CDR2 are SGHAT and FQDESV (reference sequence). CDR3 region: CASSRVFGYGYTF. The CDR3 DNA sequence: TGTGCCAGCAGCCGGGTTTTTGGCTATGGCTACACCTTC.

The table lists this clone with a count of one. CDR3 sequence (DNA): TGTGCCAGCAGTGGGACTAGCGGGACGGTGAGCGAGCAGTACTTC. It yields the protein CASSGTSGTVSEQYF. The chain is built from TRBV2 and TRBJ2-7; 12 nucleotides line up with TRBD2. The J segment lost 6 bases and the V segment lost 4 bases, leaving 7 bases of the junction unmatched. The CDR3 is 15 residues long. Germline V gene lookup returns CDR1 SNHLY and CDR2 FYNNEI.

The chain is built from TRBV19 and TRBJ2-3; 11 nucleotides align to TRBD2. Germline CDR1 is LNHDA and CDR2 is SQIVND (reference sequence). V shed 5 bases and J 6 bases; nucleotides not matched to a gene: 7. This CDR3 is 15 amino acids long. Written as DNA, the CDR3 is TGTGCCAGTAGTGTCACTAGCGGGGGTTGGGATACGCAGTATTTT. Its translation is CASSVTSGGWDTQYF.

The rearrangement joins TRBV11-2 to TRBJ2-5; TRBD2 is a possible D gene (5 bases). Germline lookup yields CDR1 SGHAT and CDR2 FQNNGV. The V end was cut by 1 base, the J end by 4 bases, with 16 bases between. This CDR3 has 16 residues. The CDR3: CASSLAPAGSIETQYF. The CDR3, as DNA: TGTGCCAGCAGCTTAGCTCCCGCGGGCAGCATAGAGACCCAGTACTTC.

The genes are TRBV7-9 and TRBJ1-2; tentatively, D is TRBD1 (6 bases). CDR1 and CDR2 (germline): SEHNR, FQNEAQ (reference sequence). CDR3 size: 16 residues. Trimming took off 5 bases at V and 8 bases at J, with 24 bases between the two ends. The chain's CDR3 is CASSPRGAGGQEGYTF. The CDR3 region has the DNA TGTGCCAGCAGCCCGAGGGGCGCGGGGGGCCAGGAAGGCTACACCTTC. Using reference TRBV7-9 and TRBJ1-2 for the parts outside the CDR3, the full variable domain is DTGVSQNPRHKITKRGQNVTFRCDPISEHNRLYWYRQTLGQGPEFLTYFQNEAQLEKSRLLSDRFSAERPKGSFSTLEIQRTEQGDSAMYLCASSPRGAGGQEGYTFGSGTRLTVV.

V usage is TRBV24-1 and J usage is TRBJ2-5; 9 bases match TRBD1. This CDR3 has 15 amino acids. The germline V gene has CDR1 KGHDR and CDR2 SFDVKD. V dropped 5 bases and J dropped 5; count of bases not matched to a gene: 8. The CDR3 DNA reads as TGTGCCACCAGTGCAAACAGGGGGCCGGGGGAGACCCAGTACTTC. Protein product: CATSANRGPGETQYF.

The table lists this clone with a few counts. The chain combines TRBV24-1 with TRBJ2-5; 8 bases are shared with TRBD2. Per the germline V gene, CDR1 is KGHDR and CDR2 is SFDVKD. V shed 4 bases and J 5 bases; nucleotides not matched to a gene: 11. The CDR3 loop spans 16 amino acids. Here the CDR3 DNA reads TGTGCCACCAGTGACCCTGGACTAGCCTCGAGCGAGACCCAGTACTTC. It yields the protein CATSDPGLASSETQYF.

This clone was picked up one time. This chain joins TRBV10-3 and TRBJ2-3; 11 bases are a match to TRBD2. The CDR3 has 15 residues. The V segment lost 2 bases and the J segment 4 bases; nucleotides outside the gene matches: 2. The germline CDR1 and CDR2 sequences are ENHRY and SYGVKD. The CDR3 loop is CAISEIAGGPDTQYF. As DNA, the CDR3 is TGTGCCATCAGTGAGATAGCGGGGGGGCCAGATACGCAGTATTTT.

DNA for the CDR3: TGTGCCAGCAGTTATGCGTTAGCTGGGGCCAACGTCCTGACTTTC. Protein sequence: CASSYALAGANVLTF. The chain employs TRBV6-5 and TRBJ2-6; D remains unclear. Trimming stripped 3 bases from V and 2 bases from J, with 8 bases between. Per the germline V gene, CDR1 is MNHEY and CDR2 is SVGAGI. The CDR3 spans 15 residues.

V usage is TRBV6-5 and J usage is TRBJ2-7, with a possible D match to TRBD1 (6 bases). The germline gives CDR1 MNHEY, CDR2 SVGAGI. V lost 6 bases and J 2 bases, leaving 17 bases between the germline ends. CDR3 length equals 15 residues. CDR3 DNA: TGTGCCAGCAGCCCCCCCGGGACACCCGCCTACGAGCAGTACTTC. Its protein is CASSPPGTPAYEQYF.

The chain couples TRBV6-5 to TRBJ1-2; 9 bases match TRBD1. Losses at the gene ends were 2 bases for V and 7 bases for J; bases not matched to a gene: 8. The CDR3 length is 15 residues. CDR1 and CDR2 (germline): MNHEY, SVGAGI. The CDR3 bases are TGTGCCAGCAGTTACCTCGGACAGGGGATTTTTGGCTACACCTTC. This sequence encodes CASSYLGQGIFGYTF.

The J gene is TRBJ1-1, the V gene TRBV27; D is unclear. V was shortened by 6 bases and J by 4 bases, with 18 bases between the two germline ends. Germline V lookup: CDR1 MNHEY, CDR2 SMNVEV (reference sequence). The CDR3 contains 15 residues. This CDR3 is CASSPSPGLGTEAFF. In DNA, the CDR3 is TGTGCCAGCAGCCCCTCCCCGGGATTAGGCACTGAAGCTTTCTTT.

CDR3 amino acids: CSAGGAGAQYQETQYF. The CDR3 nucleotides read TGCAGTGCTGGTGGGGCGGGAGCCCAGTACCAAGAGACCCAGTACTTC. The chain has TRBV20-1 and TRBJ2-5; 7 bases are shared with TRBD2. The junction had 12 bases not matched to a gene; V was cut back by 5 bases and J by 0 bases. The germline gives CDR1 DFQATT, CDR2 SNEGSKA (reference sequence). This CDR3 contains 16 residues.